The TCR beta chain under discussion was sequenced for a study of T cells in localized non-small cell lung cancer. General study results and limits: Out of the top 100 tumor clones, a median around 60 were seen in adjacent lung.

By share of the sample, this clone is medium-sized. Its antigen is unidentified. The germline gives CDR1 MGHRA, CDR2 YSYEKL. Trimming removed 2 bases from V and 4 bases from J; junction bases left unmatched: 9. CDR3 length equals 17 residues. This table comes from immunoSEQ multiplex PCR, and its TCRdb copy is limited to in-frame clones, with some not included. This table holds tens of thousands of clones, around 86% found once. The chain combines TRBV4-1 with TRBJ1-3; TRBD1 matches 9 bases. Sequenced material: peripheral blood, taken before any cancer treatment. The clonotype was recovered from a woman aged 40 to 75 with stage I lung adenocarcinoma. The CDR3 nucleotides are TGCGCCAGCAGCCAATCCCTCGGGACAGGGCGCGGAAACACCATATATTTT. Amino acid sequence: CASSQSLGTGRGNTIYF.